This T cell receptor (beta chain) was captured by sequencing in a study of shared clonotypes between healthy human individuals. Assay runs were performed at deep level. The method was immunoSEQ multiplex PCR; TCRdb's version includes in-frame clones alone and lacks a portion of them. Altogether about 2 million clones are present, about 95% being singletons, with the ten largest covering about 1.1%. CDR1 is SGDLS, CDR2 YYNGEE, per germline. This CDR3 region has 16 residues. V gave up 2 bases and J gave up 6 bases; unmatched junction bases: 8. CD45RO-negative, CCR7-selected cells formed the naive CD8 fraction, which excluded terminally differentiated effector memory CD45RA+ cells.

The chain couples TRBV9 to TRBJ2-2; 9 bases match TRBD2. The receptor was isolated from a man between 18 and 29 years old in good health. Material: naive CD8+ T cells sorted from blood. As DNA, the CDR3 is TGTGCCAGCAGCGTGGGTCCTAGCGGGAAGTCCGGGGAGCTGTTTTTT. Its protein product is CASSVGPSGKSGELFF. Together with reference TRBV9 and TRBJ2-2, the CDR3 gives the full variable domain: DSGVTQTPKHLITATGQRVTLRCSPRSGDLSVYWYQQSLDQGLQFLIQYYNGEERAKGNILERFSAQQFPDLHSELNLSSLELGDSALYFCASSVGPSGKSGELFFGEGSRLTVL.